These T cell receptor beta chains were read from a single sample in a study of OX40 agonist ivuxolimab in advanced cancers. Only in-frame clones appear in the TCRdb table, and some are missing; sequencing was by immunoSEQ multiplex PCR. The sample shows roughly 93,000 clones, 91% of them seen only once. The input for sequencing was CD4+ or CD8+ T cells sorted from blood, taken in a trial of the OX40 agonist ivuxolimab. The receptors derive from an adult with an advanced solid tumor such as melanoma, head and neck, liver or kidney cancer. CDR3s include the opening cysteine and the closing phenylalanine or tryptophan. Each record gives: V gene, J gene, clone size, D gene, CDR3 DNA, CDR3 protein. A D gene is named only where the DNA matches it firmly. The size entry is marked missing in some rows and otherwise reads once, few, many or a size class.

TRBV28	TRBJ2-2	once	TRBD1	TGTGCCAGCACCCAACTTCCCGGGACAGAGCGCACCGGGGAGCTGTTTTTT	CASTQLPGTERTGELFF
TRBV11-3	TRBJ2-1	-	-	TGTGCCAGCAGCCGAGACAATGAGCAGTTCTTC	CASSRDNEQFF
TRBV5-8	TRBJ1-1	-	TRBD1	TGTGCCAGTCTGACAGGGTGGGGGAACACTGAAGCTTTCTTT	CASLTGWGNTEAFF
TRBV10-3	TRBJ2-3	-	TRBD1	TGTGCCATCAGTGCAGGGGACAGCCTAGATACGCAGTATTTT	CAISAGDSLDTQYF
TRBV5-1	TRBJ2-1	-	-	TGCGCCAGCAGCTTGCCGCTTTCCGGGACCGACAATGAGCAGTTCTTC	CASSLPLSGTDNEQFF
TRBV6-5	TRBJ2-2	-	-	TGTGCCAGCAGTCCCCTCCGGGGTGGGGAGCTGTTTTTT	CASSPLRGGELFF
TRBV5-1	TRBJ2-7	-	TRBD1	TGCGCCAGCAGCCTACAGGGGGCGTTTGGCGAGCAGTACTTC	CASSLQGAFGEQYF
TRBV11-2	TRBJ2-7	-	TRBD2	TGTGCCAGCAGCTTAGTGGGAGCGGGACCTGCGTTGGAGCAGTACTTC	CASSLVGAGPALEQYF
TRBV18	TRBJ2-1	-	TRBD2	TGTGCCAGCTCGCGGGGGGCCGAATACAATGAGCAGTTCTTC	CASSRGAEYNEQFF
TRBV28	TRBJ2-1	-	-	TGTGCCAGCAGTTTTCCTTCGACCCTGACAAAGGGTGAGCAGTTCTTC	CASSFPSTLTKGEQFF
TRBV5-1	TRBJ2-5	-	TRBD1	TGCGCCAGCAGCGGGACAGGAGAGACCCAGTACTTC	CASSGTGETQYF
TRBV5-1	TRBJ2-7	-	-	TGCGCCAGCAGCTTGGACAGTCCCTACGAGCAGTACTTC	CASSLDSPYEQYF
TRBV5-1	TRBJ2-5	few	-	TGCGCCAGCAGCTTATACGAGACCCAGTACTTC	CASSLYETQYF
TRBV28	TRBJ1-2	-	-	TGTGCCAGCATGGGCACAGTACCATCTAGATATGGCTACACCTTC	CASMGTVPSRYGYTF
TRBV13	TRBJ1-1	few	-	TGTGCCAGCAGCTTACTGGACAGTGGAGGAGCTTTCTTT	CASSLLDSGGAFF
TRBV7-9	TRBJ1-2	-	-	TGTGCCAGCAGCTTAGCGCGAAAGGGAGGAATAACTCCCGATGGCTACACCTTC	CASSLARKGGITPDGYTF
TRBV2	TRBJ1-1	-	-	TGTGCCAGCAGGGGGGACACTCTGAACACTGAAGCTTTCTTT	CASRGDTLNTEAFF
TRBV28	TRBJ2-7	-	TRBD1	TGTGCCAGCAGTTCCGCCGGGACAGGAGACTACGAGCAGTACTTC	CASSSAGTGDYEQYF
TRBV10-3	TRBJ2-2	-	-	TGTGCCATCAGTGGGACTAACACCGGGGAGCTGTTTTTT	CAISGTNTGELFF
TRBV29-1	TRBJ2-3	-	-	TGCAGCGTCCGCCAGGGAGATACGCAGTATTTT	CSVRQGDTQYF
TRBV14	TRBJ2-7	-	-	TGTGCCAGCAGCCAAGTCCCAGGGTCCGAGCAGTACTTC	CASSQVPGSEQYF
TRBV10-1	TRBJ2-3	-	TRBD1	TGCGCCAGAGACAGGGGCCGAACAGATACGCAGTATTTT	CARDRGRTDTQYF
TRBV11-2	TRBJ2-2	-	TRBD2	TGTGCCAGCAGCTTAACTAGCGGAGCGAACACCGGGGAGCTGTTTTTT	CASSLTSGANTGELFF
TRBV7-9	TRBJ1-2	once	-	TGTGCCAGCAGCTTAGCCAACAGGGACGGCTACACCTTC	CASSLANRDGYTF
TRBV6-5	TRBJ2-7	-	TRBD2	TGTGCCAGCAAAGCGGGAGGGATCGGGGCCTACGAGCAGTACTTC	CASKAGGIGAYEQYF
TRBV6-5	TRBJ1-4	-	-	TGTGCCAGCAGTTACTCGAAGGTCGAAAAACTGTTTTTT	CASSYSKVEKLFF
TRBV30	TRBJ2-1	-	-	TGTGCCTGGAGTGTACACTACCTAGGGAATGAGCAGTTCTTC	CAWSVHYLGNEQFF
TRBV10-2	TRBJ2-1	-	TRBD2	TGCGCCAGCAGTGAGTCCGGGGCTAGCGGTTACAATGAGCAGTTCTTC	CASSESGASGYNEQFF
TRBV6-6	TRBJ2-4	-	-	TGTGCCAGCAGTTCGAGGGATAGGGGCAAAAACATTCAGTACTTC	CASSSRDRGKNIQYF
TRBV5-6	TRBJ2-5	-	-	TGTGCCAGCAGCCCCCGGACAGAAATTTACCAAGAGACCCAGTACTTC	CASSPRTEIYQETQYF
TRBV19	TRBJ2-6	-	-	TGTGCCAGTAGTAAGAGACAGAGCTCTGGGGCCAACGTCCTGACTTTC	CASSKRQSSGANVLTF
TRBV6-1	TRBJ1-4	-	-	TGTGCCAGCAGTGAAAACAAGGGGGTGGGTGAAAAACTGTTTTTT	CASSENKGVGEKLFF
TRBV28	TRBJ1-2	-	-	TGTGCCAGCAGTCAGACAGGATATGGCTACACCTTC	CASSQTGYGYTF
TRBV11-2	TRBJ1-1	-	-	TGTGCCAGCAGCTACCTAGAGTCGAACACTGAAGCTTTCTTT	CASSYLESNTEAFF
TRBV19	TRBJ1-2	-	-	TGTGCCAGTAATCAGGTCGGCAATGGCTACACCTTC	CASNQVGNGYTF
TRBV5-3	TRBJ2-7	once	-	TGTGCCAGAAGCTTGGGGAGCGGAGGGCGCTCCTACGAGCAGTACTTC	CARSLGSGGRSYEQYF
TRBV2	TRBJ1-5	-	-	TGTGCCAGTCATAGGACAGCGAGCAATCAGCCCCAGCATTTT	CASHRTASNQPQHF
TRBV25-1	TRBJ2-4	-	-	TGTGCCAGCAGTGCTACGGGTGAGGTCATTCAGTACTTC	CASSATGEVIQYF
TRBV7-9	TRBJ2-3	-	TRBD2	TGTGCCAGCAGCTTTCCCCGCCAGCGGGAGGACCTCGGTTATACGCAGTATTTT	CASSFPRQREDLGYTQYF
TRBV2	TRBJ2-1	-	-	TGTGCCTCAATGGTAGGGACACCTTTGGATGAGCAGTTCTTC	CASMVGTPLDEQFF
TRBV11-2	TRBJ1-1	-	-	TGTGCCAGCAGCTCGGGGGCCGGGACGGTCGTGAACACTGAAGCTTTCTTT	CASSSGAGTVVNTEAFF
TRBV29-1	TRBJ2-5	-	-	TGCAGCGTGAGAATGACCCAGTACTTC	CSVRMTQYF
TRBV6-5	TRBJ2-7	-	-	TGTGCCAGCAGACTTGCACTCGAACGATCCTACGAGCAGTACTTC	CASRLALERSYEQYF
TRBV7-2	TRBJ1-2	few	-	TGTGCCAGCAGCCTCGGGCAGGGTGCTAACTATGGCTACACCTTC	CASSLGQGANYGYTF
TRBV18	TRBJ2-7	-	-	TGTGCCAGCTCACCGGCGCGGATACCCTCCTACGAGCAGTACTTC	CASSPARIPSYEQYF
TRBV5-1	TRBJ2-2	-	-	TGCGCCAGCAGCCCGATGGGACTCACCTCTGCCGGGGAGCTGTTTTTT	CASSPMGLTSAGELFF
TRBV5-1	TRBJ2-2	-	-	TGCGCCAGCGAAACAGGACAGGGAGGGACCGGGGAGCTGTTTTTT	CASETGQGGTGELFF
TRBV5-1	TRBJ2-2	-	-	TGCGCCAGCAGCTCGGACGGGAACACCGGGGAGCTGTTTTTT	CASSSDGNTGELFF
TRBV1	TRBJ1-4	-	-	TGCACCAGCAGCCAAGCGAAGGGACAGGCCGTTTGGGTGACTAATGAAAAACTGTTTTTT	CTSSQAKGQAVWVTNEKLFF
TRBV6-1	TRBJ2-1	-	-	TGTGCCAGCAGTTTTGGACGGAATGAGCAGTTCTTC	CASSFGRNEQFF
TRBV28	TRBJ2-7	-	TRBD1	TGTGCCAGCAGTTTTAGCTCAGGGGGCTCCTACGAGCAGTACTTC	CASSFSSGGSYEQYF
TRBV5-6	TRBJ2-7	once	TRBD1	TGTGCCAGCAGCGTATCGGGACAGAACGAGCAGTACTTC	CASSVSGQNEQYF
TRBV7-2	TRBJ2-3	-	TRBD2	TGTGCCAGCAGCTTAGCAGGGCTAGCGGGAGGGGATACGCAGTATTTT	CASSLAGLAGGDTQYF